This T cell receptor beta chain was identified during a study of cytomegalovirus exposure and HLA in healthy donors. In this sample, this clone turned up a few times. Its matching antigen is unknown. It was with 60 Vbeta and 13 Jbeta primers that the PCR ran. Produced via immunoSEQ multiplex PCR; TCRdb's table is partial and in-frame only. The sample has about 200,000 clones; approximately 80% are singletons. The CDR3 has 15 amino acids. V shed 5 bases and J 6 bases; nucleotides not matched to a gene: 9. Germline V gene sequence: CDR1 MNHEY, CDR2 SVGAGI. Study conclusions and caveats: Within an earlier analysis, most TCR beta V segments proved productive either about 87% or about 30% of the time.

The sample consisted of PBMCs. V is TRBV6-5 and J is TRBJ1-2; 10 positions match TRBD1. This clonotype was sampled from a boy under 10 years old in good health and CMV-seronegative. CDR3 coding DNA: TGTGCCAGCAGTCAGGGACAGGGGTGGATCGATGGCTACACCTTC. The encoded protein is CASSQGQGWIDGYTF.